This TCR beta chain came from a study of CD8+ T cells in alopecia areata. Study at large: Treated patients received oral tofacitinib, 5 to 10 mg twice daily.

As to treatment: oral pan-JAK inhibitor, 5-10 mg twice daily. Germline V gives CDR1 SGHDT, CDR2 YYEEEE. The CDR3 is 13 amino acids. Unmatched junction bases numbered 7, after V lost 6 bases and J lost 5 bases. This clone was found once. TCR sequencing used cDNA made by reverse transcription of extracted RNA. Measured with immunoSEQ multiplex PCR; TCRdb has only the in-frame clones, and not every one. Of around 120,000 clones listed, 50% to 75% are singletons. The clonotype comes from a human donor with alopecia areata. V and J are TRBV5-6 and TRBJ1-2, with TRBD1 identical over 7 bases. The sample in question was CD8+ T cells sorted from blood, obtained at week 4, from a patient treated with tofacitinib. The CDR3 coding sequence is TGTGCCAGCAACCCAGGGGGGTTGTATGGCTACACCTTC. It specifies CASNPGGLYGYTF.